Below are 20 T cell receptor beta chains sequenced from a single sample in a study of early T cells in non-severe SARS-CoV-2 infection. TCRdb used MiXCR to reprocess the 5' RACE reads, holding one entry per CDR3 protein. This table holds 50,000 to 60,000 distinct CDR3 sequences, roughly 7.7% found once. The source material was whole blood. The receptors shown here come from an adult who was a healthcare worker with PCR-confirmed SARS-CoV-2 infection or an uninfected control (not recorded which).

Only a few counts were recorded for this clonotype. The gene calls are TRBV28 and TRBJ2-3; 11 positions match TRBD2. This CDR3 is 16 amino acids long. The germline gives CDR1 MDHEN, CDR2 SYDVKM. V lost 2 bases, J lost 3 bases, and 4 bases stayed unmatched. The CDR3 sequence: CASSLLLAGGTDTQYF. As DNA, the CDR3 is TGTGCCAGCAGTTTACTCCTAGCGGGAGGTACAGATACGCAGTATTTT.

This clonotype ranks as medium-sized. J is TRBJ2-7 and V is TRBV28, with 7 nucleotides matching TRBD2. This CDR3 is 14 amino acids long. J lost 5 bases, V lost 2 bases, and 6 bases had no gene match. Germline loops: CDR1 MDHEN, CDR2 SYDVKM. This CDR3 is CASSLLRDYNEQYF. The DNA of the CDR3 is TGTGCCAGCAGTTTACTCCGGGACTACAACGAGCAGTACTTC. The full variable domain, rest sourced from reference TRBV28 and TRBJ2-7, is DVKVTQSSRYLVKRTGEKVFLECVQDMDHENMFWYRQDPGLGLRLIYFSYDVKMKEKGDIPEGYSVSREKKERFSLILESASTNQTSMYLCASSLLRDYNEQYFGPGTRLTVT.

In nucleotides, the CDR3 is TGTGCCAGCAGTTACGCAGGGAGGCATCAGCCCCAGCATTTT. This codes for CASSYAGRHQPQHF. The V gene is TRBV6-2 or TRBV6-3, the J gene TRBJ1-5, with D possibly being TRBD1 (5 bases). The CDR3 is made up of 14 amino acids. Germline CDR1 and CDR2: MNHEY and SVGEGT. V lost 2 bases to trimming and J lost 5 bases, with 10 bases between them.

The chain employs TRBV7-8 and TRBJ2-2; D might be TRBD1 or TRBD2, each matching 5 bases. Trimming shortened V by 4 bases and J by 7 bases, and 10 bases separated the two germline ends. This CDR3 is built from 13 residues. CDR1 SGHVS and CDR2 FQNEAQ come from the germline V gene. CDR3 protein: CASSSRENGELFF. CDR3 sequence (DNA): TGTGCCAGCAGCTCCAGGGAGAACGGGGAGCTGTTTTTT.

This clonotype was seen many times. CDR3 bases: TGTGCCACTCTTCGGGGGCCCAGAGATACGCAGTATTTT. As protein: CATLRGPRDTQYF. The chain recombines TRBV24-1 with TRBJ2-3; D possibly uses TRBD1 or TRBD2 (6 bases each). The germline CDR1 and CDR2 sequences are KGHDR and SFDVKD. The CDR3 loop spans 13 amino acids. Trimming pared 10 bases from V and 5 bases from J, leaving 15 bases between.

This clonotype was seen at least ten times. The chain uses TRBV27 and TRBJ2-3, with D perhaps TRBD2 (5 bases). Trimming took off 6 bases at V and 0 bases at J, with 13 bases between the two ends. The germline V gene encodes CDR1 MNHEY and CDR2 SMNVEV (reference sequence). The CDR3 length is 15 residues. CDR3 DNA sequence: TGTGCCAGCAGCCCGAGGGCGGCTAGCACAGATACGCAGTATTTT. Amino acid sequence: CASSPRAASTDTQYF.

This clonotype was found many times. The V gene is TRBV10-3, the J gene TRBJ1-3, with D possibly being TRBD1 (6 bases). Germline CDR1 is ENHRY and CDR2 is SYGVKD. V lost 7 bases and J 0 bases, leaving 16 bases between the germline ends. The CDR3 sequence is 16 residues long. CDR3 loop: CAIKRTADLSGNTIYF. CDR3 nucleotide sequence: TGTGCCATCAAGCGGACAGCCGACCTCTCTGGAAACACCATATATTTT.

Many counts were recorded for this clonotype. This chain joins TRBV29-1 and TRBJ2-1, with D possibly being TRBD1 or TRBD2 (5 bases each). CDR3 length: 15 residues. V gave up 4 bases and J gave up 0 bases, with 13 bases separating them. CDR1 SQVTM and CDR2 ANQGSEA come from the germline V gene. The CDR3 bases are TGCAGCGTTGCCCTGGGACCGAGCTCCTACAATGAGCAGTTCTTC. It translates to CSVALGPSSYNEQFF.

The table lists this clonotype with many counts. The gene calls are TRBV25-1 and TRBJ1-5; 7 nucleotides agree with TRBD1. The CDR3 loop spans 15 amino acids. The V and J ends lost 4 bases and 1 base, in that order; junction bases with no gene match: 4. Germline lookup yields CDR1 MGHDK and CDR2 SYGVNS. CDR3 region: CASSGRGGSNQPQHF. Written as DNA, the CDR3 is TGTGCCAGCAGTGGCAGGGGGGGAAGCAATCAGCCCCAGCATTTT.

This clonotype has at least ten counts. V gene TRBV20-1 combines with J gene TRBJ1-1, with D hard to call. This CDR3 is built from 14 residues. V lost 0 bases and J lost 2, with 10 bases in between. The V gene's germline CDR1 is DFQATT and CDR2 SNEGSKA (reference sequence). DNA of the CDR3: TGCAGTGCTAGAGATCGGCAATTAAACACTGAAGCTTTCTTT. Translated, it gives CSARDRQLNTEAFF.

This clonotype was recorded many times. The chain links TRBV24-1 to TRBJ1-2, with D possibly being TRBD1 (5 bases). Germline V gene data show CDR1 as KGHDR and CDR2 as SFDVKD. CDR3 length equals 13 residues. Trimming took 7 bases from V and 8 from J, leaving 16 bases between them. The chain's CDR3 is CATSLRDGRGYTF. CDR3 bases: TGTGCCACCAGCCTCCGGGACGGTCGAGGCTACACCTTC.

This clonotype is termed medium-sized (0.01 to 0.1%). V gene TRBV2 combines with J gene TRBJ2-4; 9 bases align to TRBD2. The germline CDR1 and CDR2 sequences are SNHLY and FYNNEI. The CDR3 loop spans 14 amino acids. V shed 6 bases and J 7 bases; nucleotides not matched to a gene: 7. CDR3 sequence (DNA): TGTGCCAGCAGGCAGACTAGCGGAGGGAACATTCAGTACTTC. Translation gives CASRQTSGGNIQYF.

This clonotype appeared many times. The V and J genes are TRBV9 and TRBJ1-5; D is uncertain. Germline-derived CDR1 and CDR2 are SGDLS and YYNGEE. V lost 1 base and J lost 3, with 23 bases in between. The CDR3 has 19 amino acids. The CDR3 DNA reads TGTGCCAGCAGCGTACCCGCCCCTGGCAAGGAAAGGCCCAATCAGCCCCAGCATTTT. Protein: CASSVPAPGKERPNQPQHF.

This clonotype was recorded at least ten times. The gene calls are TRBV29-1 and TRBJ2-3; a weak D match, TRBD2 (5 bases). Germline assignment: CDR1 SQVTM and CDR2 ANQGSEA. V was cut by 7 bases and J by 4 bases, with 12 bases left in between. This CDR3 comprises 12 residues. The CDR3 region is CSAGTEADTQYF. The DNA for the CDR3 is TGCAGCGCCGGTACGGAGGCAGATACGCAGTATTTT.

This rearrangement joins TRBV3-1 to TRBJ2-3, with D unclear. The germline V gene has CDR1 LGHDT and CDR2 YNNKEL (reference sequence). The CDR3 spans 11 residues. The V end lost 3 bases, the J end lost 3 bases, and 1 base lay between the germline ends. CDR3 DNA sequence: TGTGCCAGCAGCCAGACAGATACGCAGTATTTT. This gives the protein CASSQTDTQYF.

This clonotype was picked up a small number of times. The chain couples TRBV12-5 to TRBJ2-1, with 10 bases identical to TRBD2. Germline lookup yields CDR1 LGHNT and CDR2 FRNRAP. This CDR3 is built from 19 residues. V trimming: 1 base; J trimming: 9 bases; junction bases outside the gene matches: 18. The CDR3, as DNA: TGTGCTAGTGGTTTGGCCCGGACTAGCGGTCCCACGGTTGGCGGTGAGCAGTTCTTC. Translating gives CASGLARTSGPTVGGEQFF.

Many counts were recorded for this clonotype. This chain connects TRBV28 to TRBJ1-5, with a possible D match to TRBD1 (5 bases). V was pared by 10 bases and J by 4 bases, with 17 bases between. The germline CDR1 and CDR2 sequences are MDHEN and SYDVKM. This CDR3 has 14 amino acids. The CDR3 DNA reads TGTGCCACCGATAGCCGGACAAGTAATCAGCCCCAGCATTTT. Translated: CATDSRTSNQPQHF.

This clonotype was counted between two and nine times. The rearrangement joins TRBV6-5 to TRBJ2-2; 11 bases fit TRBD1. CDR3 length: 17 residues. Germline trimming cut 7 bases from V and 4 bases from J; bases unmatched to any gene: 11. CDR1 is MNHEY, CDR2 SVGAGI, per germline. CDR3 sequence (DNA): TGTGCCAGCATGGACAGGGGGCTACCGCCTTTCACCGGGGAGCTGTTTTTT. It specifies CASMDRGLPPFTGELFF.

Ten or more counts support this clonotype. The V gene is TRBV24-1, the J gene TRBJ2-1, with no clear D. From germline, CDR1 is KGHDR and CDR2 SFDVKD. Trimming removed 2 bases at V and 8 bases at J, with 3 bases between. CDR3 length: 11 residues. The CDR3 region is CATSDWDEQFF. In DNA form, the CDR3 reads TGTGCCACCAGTGATTGGGATGAGCAGTTCTTC.

There are many counts of this clonotype. V is TRBV11-2 and J is TRBJ2-7; D uncertain. The CDR3 contains 14 residues. CDR1 is SGHAT and CDR2 is FQNNGV in the germline V gene. Trimming took off 4 bases at V and 0 bases at J, with 10 bases between the two ends. The CDR3 DNA sequence: TGTGCCAGCAGCTCGGGTTTTAGCTCCTACGAGCAGTACTTC. Translating gives CASSSGFSSYEQYF.